What follows are 10 T cell receptor beta chains derived from one specimen sequenced in a study of T-cell memory formation after mild COVID-19. TCRdb redid the calling of the 5' RACE reads with MiXCR, one entry per CDR3 protein. The table has approximately 290,000 distinct CDR3 sequences, more than 15% seen once. The sequenced sample was PBMCs or a T cell subset sorted from them (not recorded which). These receptors were taken from a man aged 18 to 35 who had mild COVID-19 (a few samples of this study predate the infection). Cell type and time point are not known.

The V call is TRBV9, the J call TRBJ1-5; weak D call: TRBD1 (5 bases). V dropped 0 bases and J dropped 3 bases, with 7 bases sitting between them. CDR3 length equals 14 residues. Germline loops: CDR1 SGDLS, CDR2 YYNGEE. Here the CDR3 reads CASSVGGYNQPQHF. The CDR3 region has the DNA TGTGCCAGCAGCGTAGGGGGGTACAATCAGCCCCAGCATTTT.

This clonotype was observed a few times. CDR3 sequence reads: CASSITGGALKTQYF. CDR3 DNA: TGTGCCAGCAGTATAACTGGGGGCGCATTGAAGACCCAGTACTTC. The V call is TRBV6-6, the J call TRBJ2-5; tentatively, D is TRBD1 (6 bases). Between the trimmed V and J ends, which lost 5 bases and 6 bases, there was a span of 19 bases. Germline loops: CDR1 MNHNY, CDR2 SVGAGI (reference sequence). The CDR3 contains 15 residues.

This clonotype has at least ten counts. The chain is built from TRBV4-3 and TRBJ2-3; D not resolved. The germline V and J ends were trimmed by 2 bases and 2 bases, with 8 bases remaining between them. There are 14 residues in the CDR3. Germline CDR1 and CDR2: LGHNA and YSLEER. In DNA form, the CDR3 reads TGCGCCAGCAGCCAAAGAGAGCCCACAGATACGCAGTATTTT. Amino acid sequence: CASSQREPTDTQYF.

Ten or more counts support this clonotype. The gene calls are TRBV4-2 and TRBJ2-3, with 7 bases identical to TRBD1. V lost 0 bases and J lost 2; bases outside the gene matches: 11. The CDR3 covers 18 residues. The germline gives CDR1 LGHNA, CDR2 YNFKEQ. CDR3 residues: CASSQDRARGGLTDTQYF. For the CDR3, the DNA is TGTGCCAGCAGCCAAGATAGGGCGAGAGGGGGCCTCACAGATACGCAGTATTTT.

A few counts support this clonotype. The chain combines TRBV3-1 with TRBJ2-3; the D gene is possibly TRBD1 (7 bases). This CDR3 has 12 residues. The V gene lost 8 bases and the J gene lost 4 bases, with 10 bases spanning the gap. Per germline, CDR1 LGHDT and CDR2 YNNKEL (reference sequence). CDR3 residues: CASGGGADTQYF. The CDR3 DNA is TGTGCCAGCGGAGGGGGCGCAGATACGCAGTATTTT.

This clonotype has a count of ten or more. The chain employs TRBV5-1 and TRBJ2-1, with a tentative D call TRBD1 (6 bases). The CDR3 loop spans 14 amino acids. With 0 bases removed from V and 6 bases from J, the gap between germline ends came to 10 bases. CDR1 is SGHRS, CDR2 YFSETQ, per germline. CDR3 sequence reads: CASSLVTGTNEQFF. CDR3 DNA sequence: TGCGCCAGCAGCTTGGTTACAGGGACCAATGAGCAGTTCTTC. The full variable domain, its missing parts supplied by reference TRBV5-1 and TRBJ2-1, is KAGVTQTPRYLIKTRGQQVTLSCSPISGHRSVSWYQQTPGQGLQFLFEYFSETQRNKGNFPGRFSGRQFSNSRSEMNVSTLELGDSALYLCASSLVTGTNEQFFGPGTRLTVL.

The chain recombines TRBV4-3 with TRBJ2-5; 9 bases are shared with TRBD2. With 1 base clipped from V and 3 bases from J, the junction kept 6 bases outside the gene matches. Germline V gene lookup returns CDR1 LGHNA and CDR2 YSLEER. The CDR3 contains 16 residues. The DNA of the CDR3 is TGCGCCAGCAGCCAAGCCCCAGCGGGGGGAAAAGAGACCCAGTACTTC. Translated: CASSQAPAGGKETQYF.

This clonotype was counted only a few times. The gene calls are TRBV6-6 and TRBJ1-1; weak D call: TRBD1 (5 bases). Trimming left V 2 bases short and J 6 bases short, with 10 bases between. The germline V gene encodes CDR1 MNHNY and CDR2 SVGAGI (reference sequence). The CDR3 has 13 residues. The DNA for the CDR3 is TGTGCCAGCAGTTACGGGGGGTTATCTGAAGCTTTCTTT. Its translation: CASSYGGLSEAFF.

This clonotype was counted at least ten times. This rearrangement joins TRBV4-3 to TRBJ2-3; D possibly corresponds to TRBD2 (5 bases). The CDR3 is made up of 15 amino acids. Per the germline V gene, CDR1 is LGHNA and CDR2 is YSLEER. V shed 1 base and J shed 2 bases, with 10 bases lying between them. DNA of the CDR3: TGCGCCAGCAGCCAAGGGAATAGCGACACAGATACGCAGTATTTT. Protein: CASSQGNSDTDTQYF.

This clonotype was seen only a few times. The chain couples TRBV6-2 or TRBV6-3 to TRBJ2-1; possible D gene TRBD1, 6 bases. The length of the CDR3 is 19 residues. CDR1 MNHEY and CDR2 SVGEGT come from the germline V gene. Deletions cut 6 bases from V and 10 bases from J, with 34 bases between. For the CDR3, the DNA is TGTGCCAGCAGGCCGCCATACCTCCGGGACAATTTCGTTAATTGGGAGCAGTTCTTC. Its translation is CASRPPYLRDNFVNWEQFF.